These 2 T cell receptor beta chains were all obtained from the same sample, sequenced in a study of human T cells and chemical hapten exposure. One entry per CDR3 protein results from TCRdb running MiXCR on the RACE reads. The sample carries 40,000 to 50,000 distinct CDR3 sequences, 4% recorded once. Stated time point: patch test 1, 2 weeks after DPC sensitization. Regarding treatment: therapeutic diphenylcyclopropenone sensitization with weekly scalp DPC. Extraction yielded total RNA from whole blood (unfractionated). The source was whole blood, collected in connection with sensitization to the hapten diphenylcyclopropenone (DPC). The origin of the receptors is a man aged 50-59 years with alopecia areata. Some clones in this sample may be carry-over from other donors' samples.

This clonotype was counted many times. The chain combines TRBV29-1 with TRBJ2-5, with 7 positions matching TRBD2. The germline V gene has CDR1 SQVTM and CDR2 ANQGSEA. This CDR3 has 15 residues. The V segment lost 5 bases and the J segment 1 base; nucleotides outside the gene matches: 10. The CDR3 DNA follows: TGCAGCGTTTTGTCAGCGGGAACCGCCCAAGAGACCCAGTACTTC. Translating it yields CSVLSAGTAQETQYF.

This clonotype was seen at least ten times. The chain recombines TRBV2 with TRBJ2-2; D gene uncertain. V lost 5 bases, J lost 6 bases, and 10 bases lay in between. Germline V CDR1 and CDR2: SNHLY, FYNNEI. The CDR3 runs to 13 residues. The CDR3 DNA sequence: TGTGCCAGCAGTAATGACCCTCCCGGGGAGCTGTTTTTT. Translation gives CASSNDPPGELFF.